This passage covers 8 T cell receptor beta chains from one sample sequenced in a study of blood T cell repertoires in COVID-19. Repertoires were generated with immunoSEQ multiplex PCR, while TCRdb's copy carries only in-frame clones and drops some. This sample has about 180,000 clones, with roughly 82% found just once. The sequenced material came from PBMCs or T cells enriched from blood (not recorded which). These receptors were taken from a woman aged 25 to 39 who had recovered from COVID-19.

In nucleotides, the CDR3 is TGTGCCAGCAGCTTGGGTGAGCCTCGTTACAATGAGCAGTTCTTC. This translates into CASSLGEPRYNEQFF. The rearrangement joins TRBV5-4 to TRBJ2-1; no reliable D call. V was cut by 0 bases and J by 4 bases, with 11 bases left in between. CDR1 and CDR2 from the germline V gene are SGHNT and YYREEE (reference sequence). This CDR3 contains 15 residues.

The CDR3: CSVTGQGLYYGYTF. The CDR3 region has the DNA TGCAGCGTTACTGGACAGGGACTATACTATGGCTACACCTTC. V usage is TRBV29-1 and J usage is TRBJ1-2; TRBD1 agrees at 8 bases. Trimming removed 5 bases from V and 3 bases from J; junction bases left unmatched: 8. The CDR3 length is 14 residues. The V gene's germline CDR1 is SQVTM and CDR2 ANQGSEA.

This clone was picked up a small number of times. The chain employs TRBV5-1 and TRBJ2-5; TRBD2 matches 8 bases. V was clipped by 4 bases and J by 9 bases; unmatched bases: 11. The CDR3 runs 14 residues. CDR1 SGHRS and CDR2 YFSETQ come from the germline V gene. CDR3 sequence reads: CASSPDPGLGAQYF. The DNA of the CDR3 is TGCGCCAGCAGCCCCGACCCGGGACTAGGGGCCCAGTACTTC.

J is TRBJ2-7 and V is TRBV28, with a weak D call TRBD2 (6 bases). V gave up 2 bases and J gave up 0 bases, with 11 bases separating them. The CDR3 is made up of 15 amino acids. CDR1 is MDHEN, CDR2 SYDVKM, per germline. The CDR3 DNA is TGTGCCAGCAGTTTAAAGGCGGGGATCTCCTACGAGCAGTACTTC. Translation: CASSLKAGISYEQYF. Looking up the rest from reference TRBV28 and TRBJ2-7 gives the full variable domain: DVKVTQSSRYLVKRTGEKVFLECVQDMDHENMFWYRQDPGLGLRLIYFSYDVKMKEKGDIPEGYSVSREKKERFSLILESASTNQTSMYLCASSLKAGISYEQYFGPGTRLTVT.

This chain connects TRBV6-2 or TRBV6-3 to TRBJ2-1; TRBD2 matches at 8 bases. Germline trimming cut 2 bases from V and 4 bases from J; bases unmatched to any gene: 4. From germline, CDR1 is MNHEY and CDR2 SVGEGT. CDR3 length: 15 residues. The CDR3 DNA sequence: TGTGCCAGCAGTTACGCGGGAGGCCAATACAATGAGCAGTTCTTC. Protein product: CASSYAGGQYNEQFF.

This clone was observed a handful of times. The V call is TRBV2, the J call TRBJ1-5; 7 positions agree with TRBD1. Germline V gives CDR1 SNHLY, CDR2 FYNNEI. This CDR3 spans 13 amino acids. V was clipped by 6 bases and J by 3 bases; unmatched bases: 2. CDR3: CASRGQHNQPQHF. Here the CDR3 DNA reads TGTGCCAGCAGGGGACAGCACAATCAGCCCCAGCATTTT.

The chain recombines TRBV11-3 with TRBJ2-5; the match to TRBD1 covers 8 bases. The CDR3 is 15 amino acids. Germline lookup yields CDR1 SGHNT and CDR2 YENEEA. V shed 1 base and J 1 base; nucleotides not matched to a gene: 2. For the CDR3, the DNA is TGTGCCAGCAGCTTAGGGACAGGGCCCCAAGAGACCCAGTACTTC. It yields the protein CASSLGTGPQETQYF.

J is TRBJ2-7 and V is TRBV28, with 12 nucleotides matching TRBD2. CDR1 is MDHEN, CDR2 SYDVKM, per germline. This CDR3 comprises 15 residues. The V and J ends lost 4 bases and 4 bases, in that order; junction bases with no gene match: 5. Here the CDR3 reads CASSSTTSGGYEQYF. CDR3 DNA: TGTGCCAGCAGTTCGACGACTAGCGGGGGTTACGAGCAGTACTTC.